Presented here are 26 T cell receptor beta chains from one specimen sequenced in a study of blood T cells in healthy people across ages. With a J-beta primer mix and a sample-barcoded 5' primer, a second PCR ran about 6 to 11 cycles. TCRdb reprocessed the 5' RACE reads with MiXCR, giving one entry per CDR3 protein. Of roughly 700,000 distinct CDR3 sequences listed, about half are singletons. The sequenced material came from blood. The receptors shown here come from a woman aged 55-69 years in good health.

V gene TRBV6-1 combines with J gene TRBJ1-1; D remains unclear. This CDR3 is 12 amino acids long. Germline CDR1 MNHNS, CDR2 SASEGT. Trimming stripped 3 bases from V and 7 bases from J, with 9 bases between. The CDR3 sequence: CASSDGKIEAFF. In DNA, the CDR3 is TGTGCCAGCAGTGACGGGAAGATTGAAGCTTTCTTT.

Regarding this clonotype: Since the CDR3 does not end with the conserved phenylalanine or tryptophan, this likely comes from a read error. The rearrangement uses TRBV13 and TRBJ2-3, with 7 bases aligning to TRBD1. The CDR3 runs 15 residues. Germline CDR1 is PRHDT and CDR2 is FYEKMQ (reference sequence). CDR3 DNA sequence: TGTACCAGCAGCTTAGTTGGGACAGTCACAGATACGCAGTATGTT. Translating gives CTSSLVGTVTDTQYV.

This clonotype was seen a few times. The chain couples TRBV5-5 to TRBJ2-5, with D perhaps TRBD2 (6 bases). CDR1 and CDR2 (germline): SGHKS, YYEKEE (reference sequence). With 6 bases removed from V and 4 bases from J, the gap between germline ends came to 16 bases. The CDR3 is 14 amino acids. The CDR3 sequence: CASKGRRGRETQYF. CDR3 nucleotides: TGTGCCAGCAAAGGTCGGAGGGGACGAGAGACCCAGTACTTC.

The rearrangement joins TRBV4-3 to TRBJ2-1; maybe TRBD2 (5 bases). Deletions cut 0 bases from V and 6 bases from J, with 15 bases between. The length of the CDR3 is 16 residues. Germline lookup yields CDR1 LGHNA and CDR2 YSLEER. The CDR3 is CASSQDLARVGNEQFF. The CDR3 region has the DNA TGCGCCAGCAGCCAAGATCTAGCCCGAGTCGGCAATGAGCAGTTCTTC.

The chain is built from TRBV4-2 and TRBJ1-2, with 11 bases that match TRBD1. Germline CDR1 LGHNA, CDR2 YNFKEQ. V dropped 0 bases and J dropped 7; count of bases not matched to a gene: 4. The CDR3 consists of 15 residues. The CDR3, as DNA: TGTGCCAGCAGCCAAGAAGGACAGGGGGCATTTGGCTACACCTTC. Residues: CASSQEGQGAFGYTF.

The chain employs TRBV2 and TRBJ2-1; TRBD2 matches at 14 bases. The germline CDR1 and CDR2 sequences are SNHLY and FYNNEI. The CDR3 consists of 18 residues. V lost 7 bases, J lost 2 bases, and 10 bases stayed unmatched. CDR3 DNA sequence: TGTGCCAGCATCCCCCCGGGACTAGCGGGGGTACCCTACAATGAGCAGTTCTTC. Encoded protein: CASIPPGLAGVPYNEQFF. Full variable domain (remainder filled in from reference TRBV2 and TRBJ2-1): EPEVTQTPSHQVTQMGQEVILRCVPISNHLYFYWYRQILGQKVEFLVSFYNNEISEKSEIFDDQFSVERPDGSNFTLKIRSTKLEDSAMYFCASIPPGLAGVPYNEQFFGPGTRLTVL.

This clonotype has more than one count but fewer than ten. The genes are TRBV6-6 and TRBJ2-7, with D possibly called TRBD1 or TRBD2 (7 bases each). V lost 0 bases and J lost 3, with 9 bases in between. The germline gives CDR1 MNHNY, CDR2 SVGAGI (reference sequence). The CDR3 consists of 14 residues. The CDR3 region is CASSYSRGGYEQYF. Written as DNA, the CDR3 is TGTGCCAGCAGTTACTCCAGGGGGGGCTACGAGCAGTACTTC.

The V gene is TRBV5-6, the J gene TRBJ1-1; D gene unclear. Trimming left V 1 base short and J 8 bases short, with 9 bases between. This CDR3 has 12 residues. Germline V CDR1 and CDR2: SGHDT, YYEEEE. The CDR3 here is CASSLNPGEAFF. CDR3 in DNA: TGTGCCAGCAGCTTGAACCCCGGGGAAGCTTTCTTT.

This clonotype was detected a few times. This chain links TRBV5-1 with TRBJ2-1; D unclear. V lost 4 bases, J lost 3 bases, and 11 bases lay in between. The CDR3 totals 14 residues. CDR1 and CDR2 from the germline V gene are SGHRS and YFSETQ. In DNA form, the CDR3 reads TGCGCCAGCAGCGCACGGACGAACTACAATGAGCAGTTCTTC. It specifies CASSARTNYNEQFF.

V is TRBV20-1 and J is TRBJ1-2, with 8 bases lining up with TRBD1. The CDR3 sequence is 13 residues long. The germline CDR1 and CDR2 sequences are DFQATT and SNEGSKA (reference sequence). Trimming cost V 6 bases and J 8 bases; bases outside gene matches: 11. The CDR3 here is CSAPPTGGQGYTF. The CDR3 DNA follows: TGCAGTGCCCCGCCCACAGGGGGGCAGGGCTACACCTTC.

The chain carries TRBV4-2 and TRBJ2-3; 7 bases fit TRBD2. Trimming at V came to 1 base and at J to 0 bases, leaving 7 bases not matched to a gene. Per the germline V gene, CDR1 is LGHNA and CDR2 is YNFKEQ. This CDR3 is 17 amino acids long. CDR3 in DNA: TGTGCCAGCAGCCAAGTTTCCCAGCGGGGTAGCACAGATACGCAGTATTTT. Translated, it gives CASSQVSQRGSTDTQYF.

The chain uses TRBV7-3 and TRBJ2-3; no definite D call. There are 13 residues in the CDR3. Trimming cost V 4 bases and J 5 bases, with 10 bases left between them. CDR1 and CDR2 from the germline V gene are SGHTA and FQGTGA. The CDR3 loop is CASSSELIDTQYF. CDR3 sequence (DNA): TGTGCCAGCAGCTCTGAGTTGATAGATACGCAGTATTTT.

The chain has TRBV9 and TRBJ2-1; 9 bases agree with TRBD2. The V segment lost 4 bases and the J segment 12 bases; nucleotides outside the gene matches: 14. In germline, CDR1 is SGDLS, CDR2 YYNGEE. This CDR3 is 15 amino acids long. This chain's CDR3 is CASSSSGAGGFGQFF. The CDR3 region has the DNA TGTGCCAGCAGCTCCAGTGGGGCGGGAGGGTTTGGGCAGTTCTTC.

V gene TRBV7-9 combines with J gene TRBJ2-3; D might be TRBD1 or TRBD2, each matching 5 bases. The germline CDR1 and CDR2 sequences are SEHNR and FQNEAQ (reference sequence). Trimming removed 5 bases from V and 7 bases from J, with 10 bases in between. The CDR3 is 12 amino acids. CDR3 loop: CASSRGVNTQYF. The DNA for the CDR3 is TGTGCCAGCAGCAGGGGAGTCAATACGCAGTATTTT.

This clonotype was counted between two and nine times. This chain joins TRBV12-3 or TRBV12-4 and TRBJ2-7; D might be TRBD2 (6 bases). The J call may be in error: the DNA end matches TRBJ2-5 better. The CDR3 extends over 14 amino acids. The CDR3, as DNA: TGTGCCAGCAGTCCCCCTGCAGGGACTGAGACCCAGTACTTC. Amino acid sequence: CASSPPAGTETQYF.

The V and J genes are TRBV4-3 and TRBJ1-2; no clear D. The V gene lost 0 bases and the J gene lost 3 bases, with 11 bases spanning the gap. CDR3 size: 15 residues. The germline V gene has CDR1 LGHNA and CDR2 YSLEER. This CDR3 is CASSQDPTGYYGYTF. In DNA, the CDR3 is TGCGCCAGCAGCCAAGATCCAACCGGATACTATGGCTACACCTTC.

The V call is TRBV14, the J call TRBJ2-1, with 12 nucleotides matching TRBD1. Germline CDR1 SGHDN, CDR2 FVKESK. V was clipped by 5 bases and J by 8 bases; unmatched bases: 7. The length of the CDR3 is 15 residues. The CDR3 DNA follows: TGTGCCAGCAGCTTGGCCGGGACAGGGGGCTATGAGCAGTTCTTC. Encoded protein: CASSLAGTGGYEQFF.

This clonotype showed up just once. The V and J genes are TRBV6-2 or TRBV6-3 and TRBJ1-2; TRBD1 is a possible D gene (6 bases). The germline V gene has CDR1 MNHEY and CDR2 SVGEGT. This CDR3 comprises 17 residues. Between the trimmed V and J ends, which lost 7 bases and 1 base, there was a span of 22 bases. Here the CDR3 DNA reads TGTGCCAGCACTCTTCCCCTGGGGGCAGGGGTTAACTATGGCTACACCTTC. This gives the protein CASTLPLGAGVNYGYTF.

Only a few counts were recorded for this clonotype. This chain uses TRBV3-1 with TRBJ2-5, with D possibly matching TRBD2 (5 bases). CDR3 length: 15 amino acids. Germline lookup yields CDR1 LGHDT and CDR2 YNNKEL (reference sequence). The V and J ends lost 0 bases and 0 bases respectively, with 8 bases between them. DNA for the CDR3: TGTGCCAGCAGCCAAGATTGGAGGAACCAAGAGACCCAGTACTTC. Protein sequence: CASSQDWRNQETQYF.

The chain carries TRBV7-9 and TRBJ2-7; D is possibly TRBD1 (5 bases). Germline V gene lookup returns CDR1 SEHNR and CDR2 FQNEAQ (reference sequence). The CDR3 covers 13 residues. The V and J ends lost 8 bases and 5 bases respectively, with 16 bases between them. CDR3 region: CASQQGWNDEQYF. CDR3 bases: TGTGCCAGCCAGCAGGGTTGGAATGACGAGCAGTACTTC.

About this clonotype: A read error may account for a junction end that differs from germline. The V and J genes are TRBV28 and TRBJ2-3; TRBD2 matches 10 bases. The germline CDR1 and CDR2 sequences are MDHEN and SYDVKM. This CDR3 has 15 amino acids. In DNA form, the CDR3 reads TGTGCCAGCAGGCTAGCGGGAGAGAGCACAGATATGCAGTATTTT. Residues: CASRLAGESTDMQYF.

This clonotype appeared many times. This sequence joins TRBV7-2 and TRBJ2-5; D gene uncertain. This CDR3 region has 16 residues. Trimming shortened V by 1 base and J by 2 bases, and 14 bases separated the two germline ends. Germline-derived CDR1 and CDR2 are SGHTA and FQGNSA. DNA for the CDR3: TGTGCCAGCAGCTTAGATCGTAGGCCCTCTCAAGAGACCCAGTACTTC. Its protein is CASSLDRRPSQETQYF.

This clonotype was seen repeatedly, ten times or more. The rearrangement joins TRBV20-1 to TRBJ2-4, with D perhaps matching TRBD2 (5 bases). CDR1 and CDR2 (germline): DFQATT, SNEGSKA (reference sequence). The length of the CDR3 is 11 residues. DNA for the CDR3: TGCGGGAGCCTAGTCAAAAACATTCAGTACTTC. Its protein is CGSLVKNIQYF.

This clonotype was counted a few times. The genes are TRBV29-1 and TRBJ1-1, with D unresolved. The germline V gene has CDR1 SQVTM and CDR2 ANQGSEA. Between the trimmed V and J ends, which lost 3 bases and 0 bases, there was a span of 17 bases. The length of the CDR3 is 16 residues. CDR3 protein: CSVDVSTIFMNTEAFF. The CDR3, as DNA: TGCAGCGTTGACGTCTCAACAATCTTTATGAACACTGAAGCTTTCTTT.

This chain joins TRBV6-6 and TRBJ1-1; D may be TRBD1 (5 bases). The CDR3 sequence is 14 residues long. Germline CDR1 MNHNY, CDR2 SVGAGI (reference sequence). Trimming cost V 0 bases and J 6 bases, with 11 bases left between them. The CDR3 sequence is CASSYSRDRAEAFF. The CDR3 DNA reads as TGTGCCAGCAGTTACTCCCGGGACCGCGCTGAAGCTTTCTTT.

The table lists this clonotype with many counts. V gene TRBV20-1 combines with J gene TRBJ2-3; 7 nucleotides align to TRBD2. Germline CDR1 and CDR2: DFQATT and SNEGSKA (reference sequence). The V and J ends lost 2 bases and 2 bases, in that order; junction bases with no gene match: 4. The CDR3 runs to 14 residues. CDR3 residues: CSARPSGTTDTQYF. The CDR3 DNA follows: TGCAGTGCTAGACCTAGCGGAACCACAGATACGCAGTATTTT.